The 30 T cell receptor beta chains listed next were all sequenced from one sample in a study of radiotherapy plus CTLA-4 blockade in lung cancer. The assay was immunoSEQ multiplex PCR, and TCRdb's table has in-frame clones only and misses some. The repertoire holds nearly 110,000 clones, with about 84% as singletons. The source was peripheral blood, collected from a patient treated with radiotherapy plus ipilimumab. The receptor source for this set is a human donor with non-small cell lung cancer that progressed on radiotherapy plus ipilimumab. Some clones in this sample may be carry-over from other donors' samples.

This chain joins TRBV7-2 and TRBJ1-1; TRBD1 might be the D (6 bases). The CDR3 covers 15 residues. CDR1 and CDR2 from the germline V gene are SGHTA and FQGNSA. The ends were cut back, 1 base at V and 4 bases at J, with 13 bases in the middle. The CDR3 is CASSLVGQYATEAFF. CDR3 DNA: TGTGCCAGCAGCTTAGTCGGACAGTATGCCACTGAAGCTTTCTTT.

This chain links TRBV5-1 with TRBJ1-3; D is possibly TRBD1 (5 bases). Per germline, CDR1 SGHRS and CDR2 YFSETQ. V was cut by 4 bases and J by 2 bases, with 7 bases left in between. The CDR3 length is 13 residues. The CDR3 coding sequence is TGCGCCAGCAGCAGGACACCTGGAAACACCATATATTTT. Amino acids: CASSRTPGNTIYF.

A word on this clone: One end of the junction is discordant with germline, which a read error may explain. This sequence joins TRBV19 and TRBJ1-4; tentative D call: TRBD1 (5 bases). Per germline, CDR1 LNHDA and CDR2 SQIVND (reference sequence). The CDR3 runs 17 residues. CDR3 DNA sequence: TGTGCCAGTAGTAGCGGGACGGAACTTGCAACTAATGAAAAACTGCTTTTT. It codes for CASSSGTELATNEKLLF.

This chain connects TRBV4-2 to TRBJ2-1, with 8 bases lining up with TRBD2. Germline CDR1 LGHNA, CDR2 YNFKEQ. Germline trimming cut 5 bases from V and 7 bases from J; bases unmatched to any gene: 13. This CDR3 comprises 16 residues. CDR3 loop: CASSSPAGGPGNEQFF. The CDR3 DNA sequence: TGTGCCAGCAGCTCCCCTGCGGGGGGCCCCGGAAATGAGCAGTTCTTC.

This chain joins TRBV5-6 and TRBJ1-6, with D unclear. V was shortened by 7 bases and J by 6 bases, with 11 bases between the two germline ends. Per germline, CDR1 SGHDT and CDR2 YYEEEE. CDR3 length: 13 residues. The CDR3 reads CASEVLLNSPLHF. The CDR3 bases are TGTGCCAGCGAGGTGCTTCTTAATTCACCCCTCCACTTT.

CDR3 sequence (DNA): TGTGCCAGCAGCTTATCATCTAGCGGGGGGCAAGAGACCCAGTACTTC. This codes for CASSLSSSGGQETQYF. The chain links TRBV7-9 to TRBJ2-5, with 11 bases lining up with TRBD2. J gave up 2 bases and V 2 bases, and 4 bases lay outside the gene matches. Germline values: CDR1 SEHNR, CDR2 FQNEAQ (reference sequence). This CDR3 has 16 amino acids.

The V call is TRBV28, the J call TRBJ1-2; D gene uncertain. This CDR3 has 12 residues. The V gene lost 7 bases and the J gene lost 2 bases, with 8 bases spanning the gap. The germline V gene has CDR1 MDHEN and CDR2 SYDVKM. In DNA, the CDR3 is TGTGCCAGCAAGGAACGGAACTATGGCTACACCTTC. It is translated as CASKERNYGYTF.

This clone was seen at least ten times. The chain uses TRBV15 and TRBJ1-4, with D hard to call. The CDR3 covers 15 residues. In germline, CDR1 is LNHNV, CDR2 YYDKDF (reference sequence). V was shortened by 0 bases and J by 5 bases, with 10 bases between the two germline ends. The CDR3 coding sequence is TGTGCCACCAGCAGAGATCCCCGCTTCAATGAAAAACTGTTTTTT. This gives the protein CATSRDPRFNEKLFF.

This clone occurred a few times. V usage is TRBV6-5 and J usage is TRBJ2-5; D is perhaps TRBD1 (6 bases). The V end lost 0 bases, the J end lost 3 bases, and 11 bases lay between the germline ends. The CDR3 has 15 amino acids. Germline V gives CDR1 MNHEY, CDR2 SVGAGI. The CDR3 region has the DNA TGTGCCAGCAGTTACTCCCTAAACAGGGAAGAGACCCAGTACTTC. Its translation is CASSYSLNREETQYF.

The chain combines TRBV5-1 with TRBJ2-4; 10 bases fit TRBD1. The V and J ends lost 7 bases and 6 bases, in that order; junction bases with no gene match: 7. The CDR3 totals 14 residues. Looked up from germline, CDR1 is SGHRS and CDR2 is YFSETQ. The CDR3 is CASASGQGLNIQYF. CDR3 DNA: TGCGCCAGCGCCTCGGGACAGGGGTTAAACATTCAGTACTTC.

This chain uses TRBV6-4 with TRBJ2-2, with D perhaps TRBD1 or TRBD2 (6 bases each). Germline V gives CDR1 MRHNA, CDR2 SNTAGT. V lost 2 bases and J lost 5, with 9 bases in between. The CDR3 is made up of 14 amino acids. The CDR3 DNA reads as TGTGCCAGCAGTGACAGGGGGGAAACCGGGGAGCTGTTTTTT. It translates to CASSDRGETGELFF.

This clone was detected only once. The chain is built from TRBV15 and TRBJ1-1; D possibly corresponds to TRBD1 (6 bases). The germline V and J ends were trimmed by 3 bases and 4 bases, with 12 bases remaining between them. The germline V gene encodes CDR1 LNHNV and CDR2 YYDKDF (reference sequence). This CDR3 has 14 amino acids. The CDR3 sequence is CATSRDRGSTEAFF. CDR3 DNA: TGTGCCACCAGCAGGGATAGGGGGAGCACTGAAGCTTTCTTT.

This rearrangement joins TRBV18 to TRBJ2-3, with TRBD1 as a possible D gene (6 bases). Trimming cost V 2 bases and J 0 bases, with 12 bases left between them. CDR3 size: 16 residues. CDR1 KGHSH and CDR2 LQKENI come from the germline V gene. In DNA form, the CDR3 reads TGTGCCAGCTCACCAATGCGGCAGGGGAGCACAGATACGCAGTATTTT. Amino acid sequence: CASSPMRQGSTDTQYF. Drawing the rest from reference TRBV18 and TRBJ2-3, the complete variable domain is NAGVMQNPRHLVRRRGQEARLRCSPMKGHSHVYWYRQLPEEGLKFMVYLQKENIIDESGMPKERFSAEFPKEGPSILRIQQVVRGDSAAYFCASSPMRQGSTDTQYFGPGTRLTVL.

The chain joins TRBV5-1 to TRBJ2-3; D assignment may be TRBD1 or TRBD2 (5 bases each). The CDR3 is made up of 15 amino acids. Trimming removed 0 bases from V and 0 bases from J, with 8 bases in between. CDR1 SGHRS and CDR2 YFSETQ come from the germline V gene. The CDR3 protein is CASSLARGSTDTQYF. As DNA, the CDR3 is TGCGCCAGCAGCTTGGCCCGGGGCAGCACAGATACGCAGTATTTT.

The CDR3 DNA follows: TGTGCCAGCAGCGGAGGGACAGAAATTTCACCCCTCCACTTT. Its protein is CASSGGTEISPLHF. This sequence joins TRBV5-6 and TRBJ1-6; the match to TRBD1 covers 7 bases. The CDR3 is made up of 14 amino acids. J gave up 9 bases and V 4 bases, and 7 bases lay outside the gene matches. Looked up from germline, CDR1 is SGHDT and CDR2 is YYEEEE. Filled out from reference TRBV5-6 and TRBJ1-6, the complete variable domain reads DAGVTQSPTHLIKTRGQQVTLRCSPKSGHDTVSWYQQALGQGPQFIFQYYEEEERQRGNFPDRFSGHQFPNYSSELNVNALLLGDSALYLCASSGGTEISPLHFGNGTRLTVT.

The CDR3 is CASIRGGTAVAGANVLTF. CDR3 DNA sequence: TGTGCCAGCATCCGAGGGGGGACAGCCGTAGCCGGGGCCAACGTCCTGACTTTC. The rearrangement uses TRBV28 and TRBJ2-6; D is possibly TRBD1 (7 bases). The CDR3 length is 18 residues. In germline, CDR1 is MDHEN, CDR2 SYDVKM. The V end lost 7 bases, the J end lost 4 bases, and 23 bases lay between the germline ends. The whole variable domain, filled in from reference TRBV28 and TRBJ2-6, reads DVKVTQSSRYLVKRTGEKVFLECVQDMDHENMFWYRQDPGLGLRLIYFSYDVKMKEKGDIPEGYSVSREKKERFSLILESASTNQTSMYLCASIRGGTAVAGANVLTFGAGSRLTVL.

This clone was counted a single time. This rearrangement joins TRBV5-1 to TRBJ2-1; D is undetermined. The V gene's germline CDR1 is SGHRS and CDR2 YFSETQ. This CDR3 has 14 residues. Trimming took off 0 bases at V and 7 bases at J, with 11 bases between the two ends. CDR3 sequence (DNA): TGCGCCAGCAGCTTGGACGCCAACTCAAATGAGCAGTTCTTC. This translates into CASSLDANSNEQFF.

A few counts support this clone. This chain joins TRBV28 and TRBJ1-2; unclear D gene. The ends were cut back, 2 bases at V and 8 bases at J, with 12 bases in the middle. Germline assignment: CDR1 MDHEN and CDR2 SYDVKM. The CDR3 spans 13 residues. In DNA, the CDR3 is TGTGCCAGCAGTTTACGGCAGGTAGGAGGCTACACCTTC. It codes for CASSLRQVGGYTF.

The chain links TRBV5-8 to TRBJ2-1; 11 nucleotides agree with TRBD2. The CDR3 has 17 residues. Losses at the gene ends were 4 bases for V and 7 bases for J; bases not matched to a gene: 13. CDR1 is SGHTS and CDR2 is YDEGEE in the germline V gene. In DNA form, the CDR3 reads TGTGCCAGCAGCGTTTCTAGCGGGGGGAACTTCAGTAATGAGCAGTTCTTC. This translates into CASSVSSGGNFSNEQFF.

The gene calls are TRBV7-9 and TRBJ2-5; tentatively, D is TRBD1 or TRBD2 (5 bases each). The germline gives CDR1 SEHNR, CDR2 FQNEAQ (reference sequence). This CDR3 is built from 17 residues. The germline V and J ends were trimmed by 1 base and 1 base, with 16 bases remaining between them. The CDR3 loop is CASSLGWGLGVQETQYF. CDR3 DNA: TGTGCCAGCAGCTTAGGGTGGGGATTGGGGGTCCAAGAGACCCAGTACTTC.

The chain uses TRBV6-6 and TRBJ1-2; 8 bases map to TRBD1. The CDR3 runs to 16 residues. Trimming removed 5 bases from V and 1 base from J; junction bases left unmatched: 9. From germline, CDR1 is MNHNY and CDR2 SVGAGI (reference sequence). CDR3 in DNA: TGTGCCAGCAGTCAAGGACAGGGAGAATTTAACTATGGCTACACCTTC. Protein sequence: CASSQGQGEFNYGYTF.

V gene TRBV2 combines with J gene TRBJ1-5; 7 nucleotides line up with TRBD1. The germline V gene encodes CDR1 SNHLY and CDR2 FYNNEI. J gave up 3 bases and V 6 bases, and 2 bases lay outside the gene matches. The CDR3 runs 13 residues. The CDR3 loop is CASRGQYNQPQHF. The CDR3, as DNA: TGTGCCAGCAGGGGACAGTACAATCAGCCCCAGCATTTT.

The chain links TRBV7-2 to TRBJ2-2, with D possibly TRBD2 on 7 matching bases. Trimming shortened V by 4 bases and J by 4 bases, and 19 bases separated the two germline ends. This CDR3 comprises 17 residues. From germline, CDR1 is SGHTA and CDR2 FQGNSA. This chain's CDR3 is CASSSHGRAGATGELFF. In DNA, the CDR3 is TGTGCCAGCAGCTCCCATGGGAGGGCAGGGGCCACCGGGGAGCTGTTTTTT. Full variable domain (remainder filled in from reference TRBV7-2 and TRBJ2-2): GAGVSQSPSNKVTEKGKDVELRCDPISGHTALYWYRQSLGQGLEFLIYFQGNSAPDKSGLPSDRFSAERTGGSVSTLTIQRTQQEDSAVYLCASSSHGRAGATGELFFGEGSRLTVL.

The V and J genes are TRBV29-1 and TRBJ2-3; TRBD1 matches at 7 bases. CDR1 SQVTM and CDR2 ANQGSEA come from the germline V gene. V dropped 6 bases and J dropped 3; count of bases not matched to a gene: 9. CDR3 length: 14 amino acids. CDR3 sequence (DNA): TGCAGCGTCCCAGCCAGGGGGACAACAGATACGCAGTATTTT. Protein: CSVPARGTTDTQYF.

The V and J genes are TRBV5-6 and TRBJ2-2, with D perhaps given as TRBD1 or TRBD2 (6 bases each). Trimming took off 1 base at V and 3 bases at J, with 13 bases between the two ends. Germline CDR1 and CDR2: SGHDT and YYEEEE. CDR3 length: 16 amino acids. The CDR3 DNA follows: TGTGCCAGCAGCTTGCTGGCGGGACAACACACCGGGGAGCTGTTTTTT. Translation: CASSLLAGQHTGELFF. Complete variable domain (other parts from reference TRBV5-6 and TRBJ2-2): DAGVTQSPTHLIKTRGQQVTLRCSPKSGHDTVSWYQQALGQGPQFIFQYYEEEERQRGNFPDRFSGHQFPNYSSELNVNALLLGDSALYLCASSLLAGQHTGELFFGEGSRLTVL.

The chain recombines TRBV7-9 with TRBJ2-1, with a weak D call TRBD1 (6 bases). Germline loops: CDR1 SEHNR, CDR2 FQNEAQ (reference sequence). The ends were cut back, 10 bases at V and 1 base at J, with 17 bases in the middle. The CDR3 contains 15 residues. CDR3 region: CATLQGRSSYNEQFF. DNA of the CDR3: TGTGCCACCCTCCAGGGGAGAAGTTCCTACAATGAGCAGTTCTTC.

V is TRBV7-9 and J is TRBJ1-2; no clear D. V was pared by 1 base and J by 6 bases, with 9 bases between. CDR1 is SEHNR, CDR2 FQNEAQ, per germline (reference sequence). There are 13 residues in the CDR3. CDR3 region: CASSLVKGHGYTF. For the CDR3, the DNA is TGTGCCAGCAGCTTAGTTAAGGGTCATGGCTACACCTTC. Looking up the rest from reference TRBV7-9 and TRBJ1-2 gives the full variable domain: DTGVSQNPRHKITKRGQNVTFRCDPISEHNRLYWYRQTLGQGPEFLTYFQNEAQLEKSRLLSDRFSAERPKGSFSTLEIQRTEQGDSAMYLCASSLVKGHGYTFGSGTRLTVV.

The rearrangement joins TRBV30 to TRBJ2-1; 9 positions agree with TRBD1. V was pared by 2 bases and J by 10 bases, with 9 bases of the junction left unmatched. CDR3 length equals 14 residues. Germline V lookup: CDR1 GTSNPN, CDR2 SVGIG (reference sequence). The chain's CDR3 is CAWSPGTGTREQFF. CDR3 DNA sequence: TGTGCCTGGAGTCCCGGGACAGGGACGAGGGAGCAGTTCTTC.

The V call is TRBV14, the J call TRBJ1-1; a possible D gene is TRBD1 (5 bases). Trimming removed 0 bases from V and 0 bases from J, with 8 bases in between. CDR1 and CDR2 from the germline V gene are SGHDN and FVKESK. The CDR3 extends over 15 amino acids. The CDR3 nucleotides read TGTGCCAGCAGCCAAGAGTCGGACATGAACACTGAAGCTTTCTTT. Its translation: CASSQESDMNTEAFF. Combining the CDR3 with reference TRBV14 and TRBJ1-1 gives the whole variable domain EAGVTQFPSHSVIEKGQTVTLRCDPISGHDNLYWYRRVMGKEIKFLLHFVKESKQDESGMPNNRFLAERTGGTYSTLKVQPAELEDSGVYFCASSQESDMNTEAFFGQGTRLTVV.

The chain has TRBV4-1 and TRBJ2-1; D perhaps matches TRBD2 (5 bases). V lost 5 bases to trimming and J lost 4 bases, with 15 bases between them. This CDR3 region has 15 residues. CDR1 and CDR2 from the germline V gene are MGHRA and YSYEKL. The CDR3: CASSRAARSYNEQFF. The CDR3 nucleotides read TGCGCCAGCAGCAGAGCGGCGCGGAGTTACAATGAGCAGTTCTTC.